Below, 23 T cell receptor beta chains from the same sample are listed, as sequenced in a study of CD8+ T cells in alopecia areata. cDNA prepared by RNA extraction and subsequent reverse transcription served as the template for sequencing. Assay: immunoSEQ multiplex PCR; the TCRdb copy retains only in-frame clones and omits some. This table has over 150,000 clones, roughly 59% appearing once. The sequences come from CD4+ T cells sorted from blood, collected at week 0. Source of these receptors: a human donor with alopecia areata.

CDR3 loop: CASSTQGGDEQYF. The CDR3 DNA is TGTGCCAGCAGCACTCAGGGAGGAGACGAGCAGTACTTC. The J gene is TRBJ2-7, the V gene TRBV7-3; D might be TRBD2 (6 bases). This CDR3 spans 13 amino acids. Trimming took 5 bases from V and 5 from J, leaving 13 bases between them. Germline assignment: CDR1 SGHTA and CDR2 FQGTGA.

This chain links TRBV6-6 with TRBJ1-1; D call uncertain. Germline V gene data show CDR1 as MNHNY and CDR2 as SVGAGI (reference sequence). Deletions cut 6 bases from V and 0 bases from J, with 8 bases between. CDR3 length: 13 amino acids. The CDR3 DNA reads TGTGCCAGCAGCCTTACTGTGAACACTGAAGCTTTCTTT. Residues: CASSLTVNTEAFF.

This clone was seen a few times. This chain's CDR3 is CASSLAYGRRNTEAFF. In nucleotides, the CDR3 is TGTGCCAGCAGCTTGGCATATGGGCGGAGGAACACTGAAGCTTTCTTT. V usage is TRBV5-6 and J usage is TRBJ1-1; unclear D gene. Between the trimmed V and J ends, which lost 0 bases and 1 base, there was a span of 13 bases. CDR3 length: 16 residues. Germline CDR1 and CDR2: SGHDT and YYEEEE.

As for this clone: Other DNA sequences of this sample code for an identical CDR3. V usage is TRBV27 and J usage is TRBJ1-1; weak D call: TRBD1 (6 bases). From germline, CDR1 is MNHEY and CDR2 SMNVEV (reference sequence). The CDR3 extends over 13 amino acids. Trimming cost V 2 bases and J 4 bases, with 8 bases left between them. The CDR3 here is CASSLRGSTEAFF. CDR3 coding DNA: TGTGCCAGCAGTTTAAGGGGGAGCACTGAAGCTTTCTTT.

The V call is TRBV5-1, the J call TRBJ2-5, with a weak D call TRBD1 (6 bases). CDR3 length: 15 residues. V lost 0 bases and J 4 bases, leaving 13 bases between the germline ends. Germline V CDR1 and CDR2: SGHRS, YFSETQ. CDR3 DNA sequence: TGCGCCAGCAGCTTGGCTGGGGGCTTCTTAGAGACCCAGTACTTC. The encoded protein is CASSLAGGFLETQYF.

This chain's CDR3 is CASSSGSYNEQFF. CDR3 sequence (DNA): TGTGCCAGCAGCTCGGGGTCATACAATGAGCAGTTCTTC. The chain combines TRBV11-2 with TRBJ2-1; weak D call: TRBD2 (5 bases). V dropped 4 bases and J dropped 4 bases, with 8 bases sitting between them. This CDR3 comprises 13 residues. Germline CDR1 and CDR2: SGHAT and FQNNGV.

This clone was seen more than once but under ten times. This CDR3 reads CSVERLTNYGYTF. The CDR3 nucleotides read TGCAGCGTCGAAAGGTTAACGAACTATGGCTACACCTTC. This sequence joins TRBV29-1 and TRBJ1-2; no reliable D call. CDR3 length: 13 residues. The germline V gene encodes CDR1 SQVTM and CDR2 ANQGSEA. The V and J ends lost 6 bases and 2 bases respectively, with 13 bases between them.

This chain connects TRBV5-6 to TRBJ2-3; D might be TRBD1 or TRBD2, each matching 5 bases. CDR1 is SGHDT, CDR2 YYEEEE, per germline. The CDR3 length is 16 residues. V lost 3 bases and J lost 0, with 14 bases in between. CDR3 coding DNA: TGTGCCAGCAGCTCATTGGGGACCTCTAGCACAGATACGCAGTATTTT. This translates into CASSSLGTSSTDTQYF.

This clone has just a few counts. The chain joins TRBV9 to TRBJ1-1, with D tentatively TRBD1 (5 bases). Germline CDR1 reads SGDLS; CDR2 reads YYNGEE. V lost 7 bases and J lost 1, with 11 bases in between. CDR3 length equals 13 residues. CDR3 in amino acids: CASGDTGNTEAFF. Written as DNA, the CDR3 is TGTGCCAGCGGAGATACAGGGAACACTGAAGCTTTCTTT.

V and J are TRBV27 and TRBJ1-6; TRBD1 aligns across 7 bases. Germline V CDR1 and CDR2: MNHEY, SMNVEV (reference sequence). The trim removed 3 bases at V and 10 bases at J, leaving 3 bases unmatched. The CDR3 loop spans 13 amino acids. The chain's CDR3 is CASSFRGESPLHF. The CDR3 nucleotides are TGTGCCAGCAGTTTCAGGGGGGAGTCACCCCTCCACTTT.

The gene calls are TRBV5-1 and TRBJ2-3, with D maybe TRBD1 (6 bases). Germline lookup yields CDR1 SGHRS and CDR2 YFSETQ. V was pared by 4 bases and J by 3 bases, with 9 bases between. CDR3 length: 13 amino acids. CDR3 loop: CASSKQGTDTQYF. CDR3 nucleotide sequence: TGCGCCAGCAGCAAACAGGGAACAGATACGCAGTATTTT.

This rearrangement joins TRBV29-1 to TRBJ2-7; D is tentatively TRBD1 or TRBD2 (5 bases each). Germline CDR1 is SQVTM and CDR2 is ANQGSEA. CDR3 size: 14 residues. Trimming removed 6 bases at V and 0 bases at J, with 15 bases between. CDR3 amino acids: CSVAPGRRSYEQYF. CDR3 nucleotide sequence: TGCAGCGTGGCCCCGGGACGGCGCTCCTACGAGCAGTACTTC.

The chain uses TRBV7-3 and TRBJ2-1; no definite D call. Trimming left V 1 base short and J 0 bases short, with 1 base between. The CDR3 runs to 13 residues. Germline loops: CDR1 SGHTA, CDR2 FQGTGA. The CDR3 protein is CASSLSSYNEQFF. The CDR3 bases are TGTGCCAGCAGCTTAAGCTCCTACAATGAGCAGTTCTTC.

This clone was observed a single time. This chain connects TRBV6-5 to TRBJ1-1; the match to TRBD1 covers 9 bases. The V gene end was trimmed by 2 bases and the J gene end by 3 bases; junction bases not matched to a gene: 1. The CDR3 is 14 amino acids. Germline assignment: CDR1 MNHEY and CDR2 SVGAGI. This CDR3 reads CASSYRTGDTEAFF. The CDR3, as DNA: TGTGCCAGCAGTTACCGGACAGGGGACACTGAAGCTTTCTTT.

The CDR3, as DNA: TGTGCCAGCAGTCGTTGGGGACACAGCGGGGGTAGTAATGAGCAGTTCTTC. The encoded protein is CASSRWGHSGGSNEQFF. The chain has TRBV5-6 and TRBJ2-1; 8 bases map to TRBD2. Germline V CDR1 and CDR2: SGHDT, YYEEEE. The CDR3 has 17 residues. The V and J ends lost 5 bases and 7 bases, in that order; junction bases with no gene match: 17.

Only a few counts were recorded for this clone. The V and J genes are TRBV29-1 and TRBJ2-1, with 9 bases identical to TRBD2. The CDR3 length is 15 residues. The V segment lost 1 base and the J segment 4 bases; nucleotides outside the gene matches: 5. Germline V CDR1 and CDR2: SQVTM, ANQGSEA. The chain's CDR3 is CSVEGQRGAYNEQFF. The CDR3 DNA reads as TGCAGCGTTGAAGGTCAGCGGGGGGCATACAATGAGCAGTTCTTC.

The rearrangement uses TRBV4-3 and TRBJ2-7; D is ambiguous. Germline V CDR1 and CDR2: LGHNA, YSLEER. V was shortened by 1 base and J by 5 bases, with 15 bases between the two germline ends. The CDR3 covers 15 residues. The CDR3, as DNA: TGCGCCAGCAGCCAAGGAGTCAGGTTGAGGAACGAGCAGTACTTC. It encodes CASSQGVRLRNEQYF.

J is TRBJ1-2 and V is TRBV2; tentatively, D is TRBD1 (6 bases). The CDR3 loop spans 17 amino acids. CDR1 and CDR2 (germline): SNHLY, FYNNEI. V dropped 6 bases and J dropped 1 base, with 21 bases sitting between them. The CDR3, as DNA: TGTGCCAGCAGCGATGGACAGCACCCCTTTGATAACTATGGCTACACCTTC. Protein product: CASSDGQHPFDNYGYTF. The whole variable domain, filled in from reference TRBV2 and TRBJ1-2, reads EPEVTQTPSHQVTQMGQEVILRCVPISNHLYFYWYRQILGQKVEFLVSFYNNEISEKSEIFDDQFSVERPDGSNFTLKIRSTKLEDSAMYFCASSDGQHPFDNYGYTFGSGTRLTVV.

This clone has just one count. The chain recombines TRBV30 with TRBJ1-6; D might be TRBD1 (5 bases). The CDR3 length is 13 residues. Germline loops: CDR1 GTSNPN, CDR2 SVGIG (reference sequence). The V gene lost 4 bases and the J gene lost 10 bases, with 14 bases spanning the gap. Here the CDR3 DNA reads TGTGCCTGGAAATACAGGCATGGGTCACCCCTCCACTTT. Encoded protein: CAWKYRHGSPLHF.

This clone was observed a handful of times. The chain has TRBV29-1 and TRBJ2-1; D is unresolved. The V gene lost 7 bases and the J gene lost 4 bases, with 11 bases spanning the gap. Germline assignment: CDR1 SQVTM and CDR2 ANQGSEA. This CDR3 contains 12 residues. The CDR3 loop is CSAKFLYNEQFF. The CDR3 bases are TGCAGCGCAAAATTCTTGTACAATGAGCAGTTCTTC.

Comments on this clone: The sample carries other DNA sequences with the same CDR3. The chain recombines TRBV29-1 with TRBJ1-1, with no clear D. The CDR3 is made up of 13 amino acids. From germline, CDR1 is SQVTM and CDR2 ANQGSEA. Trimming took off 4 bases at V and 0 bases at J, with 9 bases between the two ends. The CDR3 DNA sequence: TGCAGCGTTGGTCGGCGTCTGAACACTGAAGCTTTCTTT. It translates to CSVGRRLNTEAFF. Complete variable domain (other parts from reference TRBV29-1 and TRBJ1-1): SAVISQKPSRDICQRGTSLTIQCQVDSQVTMMFWYRQQPGQSLTLIATANQGSEATYESGFVIDKFPISRPNLTFSTLTVSNMSPEDSSIYLCSVGRRLNTEAFFGQGTRLTVV.

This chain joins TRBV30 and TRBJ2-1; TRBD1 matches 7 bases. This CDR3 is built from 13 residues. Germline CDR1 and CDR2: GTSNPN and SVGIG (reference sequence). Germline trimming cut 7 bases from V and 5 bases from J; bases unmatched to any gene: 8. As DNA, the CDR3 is TGTGCCTTTCGCCCGGGACAGAACAATGAGCAGTTCTTC. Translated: CAFRPGQNNEQFF.

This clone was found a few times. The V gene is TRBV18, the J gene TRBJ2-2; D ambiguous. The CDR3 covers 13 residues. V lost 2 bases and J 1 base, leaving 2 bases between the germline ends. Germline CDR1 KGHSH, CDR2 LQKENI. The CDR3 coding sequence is TGTGCCAGCTCACCAGGGAACACCGGGGAGCTGTTTTTT. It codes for CASSPGNTGELFF.